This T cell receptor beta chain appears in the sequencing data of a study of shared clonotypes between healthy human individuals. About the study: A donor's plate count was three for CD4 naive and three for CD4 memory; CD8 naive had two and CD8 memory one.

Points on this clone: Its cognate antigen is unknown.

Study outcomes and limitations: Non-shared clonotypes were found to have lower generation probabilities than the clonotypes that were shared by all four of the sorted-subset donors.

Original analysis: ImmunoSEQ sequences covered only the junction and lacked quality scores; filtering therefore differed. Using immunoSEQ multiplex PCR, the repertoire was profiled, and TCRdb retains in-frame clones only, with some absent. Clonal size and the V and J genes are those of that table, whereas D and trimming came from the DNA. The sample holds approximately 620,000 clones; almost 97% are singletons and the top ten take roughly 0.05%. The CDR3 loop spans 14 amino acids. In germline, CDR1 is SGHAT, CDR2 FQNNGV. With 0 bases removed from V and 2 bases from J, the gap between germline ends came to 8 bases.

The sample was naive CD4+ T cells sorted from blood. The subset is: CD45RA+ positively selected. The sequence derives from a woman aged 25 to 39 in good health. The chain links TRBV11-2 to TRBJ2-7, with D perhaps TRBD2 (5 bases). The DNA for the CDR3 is TGTGCCAGCAGCTTAGATTTAGCGACCTACGAGCAGTACTTC. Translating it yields CASSLDLATYEQYF.